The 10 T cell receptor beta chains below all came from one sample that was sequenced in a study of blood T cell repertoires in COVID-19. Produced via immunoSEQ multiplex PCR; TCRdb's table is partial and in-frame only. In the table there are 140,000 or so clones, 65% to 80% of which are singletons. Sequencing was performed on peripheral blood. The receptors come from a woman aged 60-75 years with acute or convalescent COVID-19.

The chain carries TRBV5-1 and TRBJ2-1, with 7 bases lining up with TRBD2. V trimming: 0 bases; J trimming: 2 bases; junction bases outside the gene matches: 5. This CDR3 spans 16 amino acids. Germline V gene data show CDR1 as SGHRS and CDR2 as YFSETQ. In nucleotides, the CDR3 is TGCGCCAGCAGCTTGGAGCAACTAGCGCCCTACAATGAGCAGTTCTTC. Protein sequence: CASSLEQLAPYNEQFF.

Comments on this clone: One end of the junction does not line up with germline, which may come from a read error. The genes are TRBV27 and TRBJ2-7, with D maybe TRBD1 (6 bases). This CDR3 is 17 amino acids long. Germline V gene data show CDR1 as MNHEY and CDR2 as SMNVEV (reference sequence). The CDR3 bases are TGTGCCAGCAGTCCCCTCCTTACAGGGTATGGGTCCTCCGAGCAGTACTTC. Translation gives CASSPLLTGYGSSEQYF.

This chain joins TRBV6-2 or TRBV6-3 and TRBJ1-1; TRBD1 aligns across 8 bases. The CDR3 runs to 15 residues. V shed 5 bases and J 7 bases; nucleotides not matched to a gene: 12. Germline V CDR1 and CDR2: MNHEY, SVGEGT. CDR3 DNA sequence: TGTGCCAGCAGTCCACCCCGGCAGACAGGGGTTGAAGCTTTCTTT. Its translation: CASSPPRQTGVEAFF.

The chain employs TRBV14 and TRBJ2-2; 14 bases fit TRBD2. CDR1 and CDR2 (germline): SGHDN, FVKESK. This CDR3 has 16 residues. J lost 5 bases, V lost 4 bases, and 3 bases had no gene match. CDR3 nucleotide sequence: TGTGCCAGCAGCCGCAGACTAGCGGGAGGGACCGGGGAGCTGTTTTTT. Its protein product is CASSRRLAGGTGELFF.

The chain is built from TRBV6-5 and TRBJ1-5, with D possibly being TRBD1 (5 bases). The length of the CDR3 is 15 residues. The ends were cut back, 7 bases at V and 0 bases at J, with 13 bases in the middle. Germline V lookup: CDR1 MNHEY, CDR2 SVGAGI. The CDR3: CASIRKQDSNQPQHF. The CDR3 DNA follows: TGTGCCAGCATTCGGAAACAGGATAGCAATCAGCCCCAGCATTTT.

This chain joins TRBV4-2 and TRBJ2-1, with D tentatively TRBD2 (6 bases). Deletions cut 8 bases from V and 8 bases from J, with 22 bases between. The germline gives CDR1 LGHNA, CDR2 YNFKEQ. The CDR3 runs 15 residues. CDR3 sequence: CASRWIGGRRDEQFF. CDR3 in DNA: TGTGCCAGCCGCTGGATAGGAGGGAGGCGCGATGAGCAGTTCTTC.

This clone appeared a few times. DNA of the CDR3: TGTGCCTGGAGAGCGAAAAGGACACTTAGGGATTCACCCCTCCACTTT. This encodes CAWRAKRTLRDSPLHF. The V gene is TRBV30, the J gene TRBJ1-6, with D perhaps matching TRBD1 (5 bases). V was clipped by 3 bases and J by 8 bases, with 20 bases between them. The CDR3 length is 16 residues. CDR1 and CDR2 (germline): GTSNPN, SVGIG (reference sequence).

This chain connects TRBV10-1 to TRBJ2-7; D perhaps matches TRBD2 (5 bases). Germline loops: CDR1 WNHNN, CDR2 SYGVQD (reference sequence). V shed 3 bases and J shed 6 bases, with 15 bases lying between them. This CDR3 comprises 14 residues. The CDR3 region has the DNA TGCGCCAGCAGTGAAACTAGTAACCTTTTCGAGCAGTACTTC. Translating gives CASSETSNLFEQYF.

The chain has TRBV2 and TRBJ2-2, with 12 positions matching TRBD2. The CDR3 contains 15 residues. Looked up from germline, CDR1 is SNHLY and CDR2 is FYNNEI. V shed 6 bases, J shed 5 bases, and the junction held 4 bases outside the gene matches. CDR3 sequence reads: CASRGLAGNTGELFF. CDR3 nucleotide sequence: TGTGCCAGCAGAGGACTAGCGGGAAATACCGGGGAGCTGTTTTTT.

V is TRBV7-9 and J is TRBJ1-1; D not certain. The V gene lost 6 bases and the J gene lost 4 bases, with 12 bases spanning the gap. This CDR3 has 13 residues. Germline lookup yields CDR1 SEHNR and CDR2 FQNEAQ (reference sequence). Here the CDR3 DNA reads TGTGCCAGCAGGTCTGCGGTGGTCACTGAAGCTTTCTTT. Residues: CASRSAVVTEAFF.